Sequencing of this TCR beta chain was carried out in a study of technical replicates of blood from a handful of donors. This table comes from immunoSEQ multiplex PCR, and its TCRdb copy is limited to in-frame clones, with some not included. The sample has tens of thousands of clones, 90% to 97% seen once. Comments on this clone: One end of the junction does not line up with germline, which may come from a read error.

The clonotype was recovered from a human donor in good health. The sequencing input was T cells isolated from PBMCs.

CDR3 sequence reads: CANSLELGEQFF. The CDR3 coding sequence is TGTGCCAACAGCTTAGAACTAGGCGAGCAGTTCTTC. The chain carries TRBV7-9 and TRBJ2-1; perhaps TRBD2 as D (5 bases). The CDR3 has 12 amino acids. CDR1 is SEHNR and CDR2 is FQNEAQ in the germline V gene (reference sequence).